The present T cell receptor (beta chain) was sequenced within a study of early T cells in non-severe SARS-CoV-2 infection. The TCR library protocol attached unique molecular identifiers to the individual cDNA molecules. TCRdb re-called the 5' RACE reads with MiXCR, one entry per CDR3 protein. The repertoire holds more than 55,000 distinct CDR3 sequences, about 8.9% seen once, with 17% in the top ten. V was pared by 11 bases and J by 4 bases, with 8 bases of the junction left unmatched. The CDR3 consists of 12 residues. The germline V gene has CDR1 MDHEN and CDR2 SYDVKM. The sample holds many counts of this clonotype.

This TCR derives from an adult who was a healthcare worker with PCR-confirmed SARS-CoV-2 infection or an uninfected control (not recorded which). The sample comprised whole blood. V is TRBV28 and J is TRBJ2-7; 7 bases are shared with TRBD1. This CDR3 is CALGQVGYEQYF. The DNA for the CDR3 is TGTGCCTTAGGACAGGTGGGTTACGAGCAGTACTTC.